This T cell receptor (beta chain) is from a study of shared clonotypes between healthy human individuals. CDR1 WNHNN and CDR2 SYGVQD come from the germline V gene (reference sequence). The J segment lost 5 bases and the V segment lost 2 bases, leaving 3 bases of the junction unmatched. This CDR3 is built from 14 residues. Comments on this clone: What it binds is unknown.

Sequencing used immunoSEQ multiplex PCR; TCRdb keeps in-frame clones, though not all of them. The sample contains over a million clones, approximately 98.5% of which appear only once. General study results and limits: Apart from blood, nothing was sampled; tissue repertoires likely differ.

The J gene is TRBJ2-4, the V gene TRBV10-1; 7 nucleotides align to TRBD2. The sample was naive CD4+ T cells sorted from blood. The sample's subset: CD45RA+ positively selected. The TCR originated in a man aged 25-45 years in good health. CDR3 loop: CASSETAGENIQYF. The CDR3 DNA sequence: TGCGCCAGCAGTGAGACGGCGGGGGAAAACATTCAGTACTTC.